The 22 T cell receptor beta chains below come from one sample, sequenced in a study of blood T cells in healthy people across ages (dated by TCRdb to between 2014 and 2017). The library was generated by 5' RACE. Sequencing relied on an Illumina HiSeq 2500. A second PCR of roughly 7 to 11 cycles was performed with a sample-barcoded 5' primer and a J-beta primer mix. The raw public data were reprocessed by TCRdb itself: fastp quality trimming at Q25, MiXCR clonotype calling, in-frame beta chains only. Entries that share a CDR3 protein sequence are merged under the most common genes and DNA. This sample lists around 1,600,000 distinct CDR3 sequences; 40% to 45% were detected once. The ten largest clones take up approximately 4% of the sample. The source material was blood. The receptors here all came from a young woman in good health.

This chain joins TRBV4-3 and TRBJ2-1; 9 bases align to TRBD2. V was clipped by 4 bases and J by 5 bases; unmatched bases: 9. The CDR3 has 16 residues. Germline V gene sequence: CDR1 LGHNA, CDR2 YSLEER. Written as DNA, the CDR3 is TGCGCCAGCAGCCTTGACCCGGGACTAGCTAACAATGAGCAGTTCTTC. Protein sequence: CASSLDPGLANNEQFF.

The gene calls are TRBV18 and TRBJ1-4; possibly TRBD1 for D (5 bases). Germline V CDR1 and CDR2: KGHSH, LQKENI. The CDR3 length is 16 residues. Trimming cost V 3 bases and J 0 bases, with 11 bases left between them. This chain's CDR3 is CASSPTNRPTNEKLFF. CDR3 sequence (DNA): TGTGCCAGCTCACCGACCAACAGGCCAACTAATGAAAAACTGTTTTTT.

This clonotype occurred many times. The rearrangement links TRBV12-3 or TRBV12-4 to TRBJ2-7; no clear D gene. V lost 6 bases to trimming and J lost 6 bases, with 12 bases between them. The CDR3 is 12 amino acids. This CDR3 is CASRPRVVEQYF. CDR3 DNA: TGTGCCAGCAGGCCCCGTGTGGTCGAGCAGTACTTC.

The rearrangement uses TRBV29-1 and TRBJ2-5, with TRBD2 matching 14 bases. V shed 7 bases and J 12 bases; nucleotides not matched to a gene: 7. Germline CDR1 is SQVTM and CDR2 is ANQGSEA. The CDR3 totals 12 residues. The CDR3 DNA is TGCAGCGCCGGGACTAGCGGGGGCCAAAAGTACTTC. This sequence encodes CSAGTSGGQKYF.

In the case of this clonotype: At one end, the junction sequence differs from germline, possibly due to a read error. The chain is built from TRBV6-6 and TRBJ2-1, with D maybe TRBD2 (6 bases). Germline V CDR1 and CDR2: MNHNY, SVGAGI (reference sequence). The length of the CDR3 is 16 residues. In DNA form, the CDR3 reads TGTGCCAGCAGTAACCCCGGAGCGGAGGACTACAATGGGCAGTTCTTC. Encoded protein: CASSNPGAEDYNGQFF.

This chain connects TRBV11-2 to TRBJ2-7; D gene ambiguous. The germline V gene has CDR1 SGHAT and CDR2 FQNNGV. CDR3 size: 14 residues. Between the trimmed V and J ends, which lost 1 base and 5 bases, there was a span of 12 bases. The CDR3 loop is CASSLAYVLHEQYF. The CDR3 nucleotides are TGTGCCAGCAGCTTAGCGTACGTTCTCCACGAGCAGTACTTC.

V is TRBV10-3 and J is TRBJ1-2; 7 bases map to TRBD1. From germline, CDR1 is ENHRY and CDR2 SYGVKD. The ends lost 8 bases at V and 4 bases at J; junction bases unmatched: 13. This CDR3 region has 15 residues. The DNA for the CDR3 is TGTGCCATCCTCGACCCCGGGACAGCCCTCTATGGCTACACCTTC. It yields the protein CAILDPGTALYGYTF.

This clonotype was counted a few times. This chain links TRBV9 with TRBJ1-2; D not certain. This CDR3 contains 15 residues. The germline V gene encodes CDR1 SGDLS and CDR2 YYNGEE. Trimming removed 0 bases from V and 8 bases from J, with 17 bases in between. This chain's CDR3 is CASSVGGRRVGGYTF. The CDR3 DNA reads TGTGCCAGCAGCGTAGGGGGAAGGCGAGTGGGAGGCTACACCTTC.

There are a few counts of this clonotype. The chain carries TRBV20-1 and TRBJ2-3, with D possibly TRBD2 on 5 matching bases. The CDR3 has 12 residues. The V gene's germline CDR1 is DFQATT and CDR2 SNEGSKA (reference sequence). The CDR3 DNA follows: TGCAGCAACTCGGAGGCCGGGAATACGCAGTATTTT. This encodes CSNSEAGNTQYF.

Of note for this clonotype: A junction end diverges from the germline sequence, so it may reflect a read error. The chain is built from TRBV4-1 and TRBJ2-3; 10 positions agree with TRBD1. This CDR3 has 14 residues. The germline gives CDR1 MGHRA, CDR2 YSYEKL. CDR3 amino acids: CVSSLGTGAVTQYF. CDR3 in DNA: TGCGTCAGCAGCCTAGGGACAGGGGCGGTTACGCAGTATTTT.

For this clonotype: This may stem from a read error, because a much larger clone lies one nucleotide away. This chain connects TRBV7-2 to TRBJ1-2; D is possibly TRBD1 (5 bases). The CDR3 is 12 amino acids. The germline V gene has CDR1 SGHTA and CDR2 FQGNSA. CDR3 loop: CSSSKDRYGYTF. CDR3 DNA sequence: TGTTCCAGCAGTAAAGACAGATATGGCTACACCTTC.

This clonotype appeared a few times. A single base separates this from a much larger clone, so it may be a read error. V and J are TRBV5-1 and TRBJ2-5; no firm D call. The CDR3 covers 13 residues. Germline V gene lookup returns CDR1 SGHRS and CDR2 YFSETQ. The CDR3 bases are TGCGCCATCAGCGCCAGGCATCAAGAGACCCAGTACTTC. It encodes CAISARHQETQYF. The full variable domain, completed using reference TRBV5-1 and TRBJ2-5, is KAGVTQTPRYLIKTRGQQVTLSCSPISGHRSVSWYQQTPGQGLQFLFEYFSETQRNKGNFPGRFSGRQFSNSRSEMNVSTLELGDSALYLCAISARHQETQYFGPGTRLLVL.

Turning to this clonotype: Compared with germline, one end of the junction differs, possibly owing to a read error. The V and J genes are TRBV27 and TRBJ2-4; 7 bases are a match to TRBD1. The DNA end is a closer match to TRBJ2-7, so the J assignment may be wrong. The CDR3 totals 16 residues. Germline loops: CDR1 MNHEY, CDR2 SMNVEV (reference sequence). DNA for the CDR3: TGTGCCGGCAGTGAGAGGACAGGTCCATTCACGTACGAGCAGTACTTC. Translating gives CAGSERTGPFTYEQYF.

This clonotype was seen just once. The chain uses TRBV7-2 and TRBJ2-1; TRBD2 matches 8 bases. Germline-derived CDR1 and CDR2 are SGHTA and FQGNSA. After removal of 5 bases from V and 3 bases from J, the junction contained 9 bases not matched to a gene. The CDR3 has 16 residues. CDR3 residues: CASSGGAGAFYNEQFF. In nucleotides, the CDR3 is TGTGCCAGCAGCGGGGGAGCGGGAGCGTTCTACAATGAGCAGTTCTTC. The full variable domain, in which reference TRBV7-2 and TRBJ2-1 provide the parts outside the CDR3, is GAGVSQSPSNKVTEKGKDVELRCDPISGHTALYWYRQSLGQGLEFLIYFQGNSAPDKSGLPSDRFSAERTGGSVSTLTIQRTQQEDSAVYLCASSGGAGAFYNEQFFGPGTRLTVL.

The V and J genes are TRBV6-5 and TRBJ1-6; no reliable D call. In germline, CDR1 is MNHEY, CDR2 SVGAGI. Trimming stripped 2 bases from V and 9 bases from J, with 5 bases between. The CDR3 is made up of 12 amino acids. The DNA for the CDR3 is TGTGCCAGCAGTTACCTCCGTTCACCCCTCCACTTT. Encoded protein: CASSYLRSPLHF.

This chain uses TRBV2 with TRBJ2-3; 7 bases line up with TRBD1. This CDR3 comprises 13 residues. The germline CDR1 and CDR2 sequences are SNHLY and FYNNEI. V gave up 7 bases and J gave up 1 base; unmatched junction bases: 2. The CDR3 protein is CASTGQGTDTQYF. CDR3 DNA sequence: TGTGCCAGCACCGGACAGGGCACAGATACGCAGTATTTT.

The rearrangement uses TRBV7-2 and TRBJ1-1, with D perhaps matching TRBD1 (6 bases). V dropped 1 base and J dropped 11 bases, with 17 bases sitting between them. Germline V gene data show CDR1 as SGHTA and CDR2 as FQGNSA. The CDR3 has 14 amino acids. The CDR3 reads CASSLGGKGGDAFF. DNA for the CDR3: TGTGCCAGCAGCTTAGGGGGGAAGGGGGGGGATGCTTTCTTT.

This chain connects TRBV25-1 to TRBJ2-3, with TRBD1 as a possible D gene (5 bases). V lost 5 bases and J 2 bases, leaving 17 bases between the germline ends. Germline CDR1 reads MGHDK; CDR2 reads SYGVNS. The CDR3 loop spans 16 amino acids. CDR3 region: CASSPIGPTVTDTQYF. CDR3 nucleotide sequence: TGTGCCAGCAGTCCAATCGGTCCGACAGTCACAGATACGCAGTATTTT.

The table lists this clonotype with a few counts. This chain connects TRBV3-1 to TRBJ2-7; D call uncertain. Germline V gives CDR1 LGHDT, CDR2 YNNKEL (reference sequence). The CDR3 extends over 14 amino acids. V gave up 1 base and J gave up 5 bases, with 12 bases separating them. CDR3: CASSQVRAAHEQYF. The CDR3 DNA is TGTGCCAGCAGCCAAGTTAGGGCGGCCCACGAGCAGTACTTC.

The rearrangement uses TRBV11-2 and TRBJ2-7, with D possibly being TRBD1 (5 bases). With 7 bases removed from V and 5 bases from J, the gap between germline ends came to 24 bases. Germline V gene lookup returns CDR1 SGHAT and CDR2 FQNNGV. The CDR3 runs to 16 residues. CDR3 nucleotides: TGTGCCAGCACCCACCGCTTAGCCTCAGGGATCCACGAGCAGTACTTC. It codes for CASTHRLASGIHEQYF. The variable domain in full, completed from reference TRBV11-2 and TRBJ2-7, reads EAGVAQSPRYKIIEKRQSVAFWCNPISGHATLYWYQQILGQGPKLLIQFQNNGVVDDSQLPKDRFSAERLKGVDSTLKIQPAKLEDSAVYLCASTHRLASGIHEQYFGPGTRLTVT.

This clonotype was picked up a small number of times. A junction end diverges from the germline sequence, so it may reflect a read error. This chain connects TRBV27 to TRBJ2-1; 9 bases match TRBD2. The CDR3 loop spans 14 amino acids. Germline V CDR1 and CDR2: MNHEY, SMNVEV (reference sequence). CDR3 residues: CASNLAGVGNEQFF. The CDR3 nucleotides are TGTGCCAGCAATTTAGCGGGAGTCGGCAATGAGCAGTTCTTC.

This clonotype appeared a few times. The chain has TRBV7-2 and TRBJ2-2; 7 bases line up with TRBD2. Germline trimming cut 3 bases from V and 2 bases from J; bases unmatched to any gene: 3. CDR3 length: 15 amino acids. Germline CDR1 reads SGHTA; CDR2 reads FQGNSA. CDR3 DNA sequence: TGTGCCAGCAGCTTCAGACTAGCAAACACCGGGGAGCTGTTTTTT. This translates into CASSFRLANTGELFF.